The 10 T cell receptor beta chains reported below all come from one sample, sequenced in a study of Ad26.COV2.S vaccination and SARS-CoV-2 variants (dated by TCRdb to the early 2020s). The sample's treatment or condition label is to be understood as: roughly 20 received Ad26.COV2.S at low or high dose, single or two shots; about five received placebo; per-sample allocation not given. For vaccine and placebo recipients, repertoires were sequenced using samples collected on day 63 after the first injection. The library was prepared using the immunoSEQ multiplex PCR assay. Drawn from immuneACCESS, this table holds only the in-frame rearrangements with V and J called that TCRdb kept. Clones are partly lost; checked studies trace under half to an unresolved V gene and leave the rest unexplained. Counted in this sample were hundreds of thousands of clones; more than 70% of them appeared once. The ten largest make up around 1.4% of the sample.

The sequencing here drew on peripheral blood, taken in a trial of Ad26.COV2.S vaccine versus placebo. The source is a person between 18 and 59 years old who received the Ad26.COV2.S COVID-19 vaccine or a placebo.

This clone was picked up one time. The chain links TRBV19 to TRBJ1-3, with 7 bases that match TRBD1. This CDR3 region has 15 residues. V was pared by 6 bases and J by 0 bases, with 5 bases of the junction left unmatched. Germline V gives CDR1 LNHDA, CDR2 SQIVND (reference sequence). The chain's CDR3 is CASRDRDRSGNTIYF. Written as DNA, the CDR3 is TGTGCCAGTAGAGACAGGGATCGCTCTGGAAACACCATATATTTT.

The CDR3 region is CASSFPLAGGTDTQYF. The CDR3 DNA sequence: TGTGCCAGCAGCTTCCCCCTAGCGGGAGGGACAGATACGCAGTATTTT. V and J are TRBV7-9 and TRBJ2-3, with TRBD2 identical over 12 bases. In germline, CDR1 is SEHNR, CDR2 FQNEAQ (reference sequence). CDR3 size: 16 residues. Trimming removed 3 bases from V and 3 bases from J; junction bases left unmatched: 4. Drawing the rest from reference TRBV7-9 and TRBJ2-3, the complete variable domain is DTGVSQNPRHKITKRGQNVTFRCDPISEHNRLYWYRQTLGQGPEFLTYFQNEAQLEKSRLLSDRFSAERPKGSFSTLEIQRTEQGDSAMYLCASSFPLAGGTDTQYFGPGTRLTVL.

A few counts support this clone. The chain joins TRBV7-9 to TRBJ2-3; D uncertain. The germline CDR1 and CDR2 sequences are SEHNR and FQNEAQ (reference sequence). The CDR3 has 12 residues. The V gene lost 5 bases and the J gene lost 5 bases, with 8 bases spanning the gap. The CDR3 reads CASSPDVDTQYF. For the CDR3, the DNA is TGTGCCAGCAGCCCAGATGTAGATACGCAGTATTTT.

The sample holds one count of this clone. The rearrangement uses TRBV29-1 and TRBJ2-3; 9 bases agree with TRBD2. This CDR3 contains 15 residues. The germline V gene encodes CDR1 SQVTM and CDR2 ANQGSEA. J was trimmed by 3 bases and V by 3 bases; bases with no gene match: 7. CDR3 nucleotide sequence: TGCAGCGTTGAGATAGGGCTAGCGGGAACAGATACGCAGTATTTT. This gives the protein CSVEIGLAGTDTQYF.

The chain is built from TRBV27 and TRBJ1-1; D unresolved. V dropped 3 bases and J dropped 1 base, with 12 bases sitting between them. Germline CDR1 and CDR2: MNHEY and SMNVEV (reference sequence). This CDR3 is 15 amino acids long. CDR3 residues: CASSFRGNENTEAFF. CDR3 bases: TGTGCCAGCAGTTTTCGAGGGAACGAGAACACTGAAGCTTTCTTT.

The rearrangement links TRBV6-5 to TRBJ1-3; a possible D gene is TRBD1 (5 bases). Germline V gene lookup returns CDR1 MNHEY and CDR2 SVGAGI. V was cut by 2 bases and J by 3 bases, with 8 bases left in between. The CDR3 contains 14 residues. CDR3 nucleotide sequence: TGTGCCAGCAGTTACGCAGGGTATGGAAACACCATATATTTT. Translation gives CASSYAGYGNTIYF.

This clone was picked up one time. The rearrangement links TRBV19 to TRBJ1-2; D remains unclear. Deletions cut 3 bases from V and 8 bases from J, with 22 bases between. This CDR3 has 16 amino acids. The germline gives CDR1 LNHDA, CDR2 SQIVND (reference sequence). For the CDR3, the DNA is TGTGCCAGTAGTATCGCGGACGAGGAATTCCGGGAGGGCTACACCTTC. This gives the protein CASSIADEEFREGYTF.

The chain links TRBV5-4 to TRBJ2-7, with no clear D. This CDR3 comprises 14 residues. CDR1 and CDR2 from the germline V gene are SGHNT and YYREEE (reference sequence). Trimming removed 1 base at V and 3 bases at J, with 11 bases between. CDR3 in amino acids: CASSLLGGSYEQYF. The CDR3 DNA follows: TGTGCCAGCAGCTTGTTGGGCGGAAGCTACGAGCAGTACTTC.

The chain joins TRBV24-1 to TRBJ2-1, with D maybe TRBD1 (5 bases). CDR1 is KGHDR, CDR2 SFDVKD, per germline. This CDR3 has 12 residues. V was trimmed by 4 bases and J by 8 bases, leaving 8 bases between them. CDR3 loop: CATSESGYEQFF. CDR3 DNA: TGTGCCACCAGTGAATCAGGGTATGAGCAGTTCTTC.

V and J are TRBV11-2 and TRBJ2-5; 10 bases agree with TRBD2. The J segment lost 2 bases and the V segment lost 4 bases, leaving 4 bases of the junction unmatched. The CDR3 is made up of 15 amino acids. CDR1 is SGHAT and CDR2 is FQNNGV in the germline V gene. CDR3 loop: CASSSGLAVQETQYF. The CDR3 DNA sequence: TGTGCCAGCAGCTCAGGACTAGCGGTTCAAGAGACCCAGTACTTC.